Presented here are 20 T cell receptor beta chains from one specimen sequenced in a study of blood T cells in healthy people across ages. A J-beta primer mix and a sample-barcoded 5' primer were used in a second PCR of about 6 to 12 cycles. MiXCR was run by TCRdb on the 5' RACE reads, yielding one entry per CDR3 protein. The table includes fewer than 1.5 million distinct CDR3 sequences, around two fifths detected once. Material for sequencing was blood. Receptors were obtained from a young woman in good health.

The chain links TRBV15 to TRBJ2-2, with TRBD1 matching over 7 bases. The CDR3 is 14 residues long. CDR1 is LNHNV and CDR2 is YYDKDF in the germline V gene (reference sequence). J gave up 5 bases and V 1 base, and 1 base lay outside the gene matches. CDR3 nucleotides: TGTGCCACCAGCAGAGGGACAGGAACCGGGGAGCTGTTTTTT. It translates to CATSRGTGTGELFF. Complete variable domain (other parts from reference TRBV15 and TRBJ2-2): DAMVIQNPRYQVTQFGKPVTLSCSQTLNHNVMYWYQQKSSQAPKLLFHYYDKDFNNEADTPDNFQSRRPNTSFCFLDIRSPGLGDTAMYLCATSRGTGTGELFFGEGSRLTVL.

This clonotype has more than one count but fewer than ten. V gene TRBV15 combines with J gene TRBJ1-2, with no clear D. This CDR3 has 13 residues. Trimming shortened V by 0 bases and J by 5 bases, and 7 bases separated the two germline ends. Germline V lookup: CDR1 LNHNV, CDR2 YYDKDF (reference sequence). The chain's CDR3 is CATSRDFPYGYTF. The CDR3 nucleotides are TGTGCCACCAGCAGAGATTTCCCGTATGGCTACACCTTC.

This clonotype was picked up a small number of times. The chain links TRBV27 to TRBJ1-5; D may be TRBD1 (5 bases). CDR1 and CDR2 (germline): MNHEY, SMNVEV (reference sequence). Trimming removed 5 bases at V and 5 bases at J, with 10 bases between. There are 13 residues in the CDR3. CDR3 region: CASSVLGHQPQHF. The CDR3, as DNA: TGTGCCAGCAGTGTATTGGGACATCAGCCCCAGCATTTT.

This chain links TRBV29-1 with TRBJ1-2; no clear D gene. Germline V gives CDR1 SQVTM, CDR2 ANQGSEA. V was trimmed by 6 bases and J by 0 bases, leaving 20 bases between them. The length of the CDR3 is 16 residues. The DNA of the CDR3 is TGCAGCGTGATTCGGACGGACGTCAACTCTAACTATGGCTACACCTTC. Protein product: CSVIRTDVNSNYGYTF.

The rearrangement uses TRBV4-1 and TRBJ2-1; D possibly corresponds to TRBD2 (5 bases). In germline, CDR1 is MGHRA, CDR2 YSYEKL. Trimming removed 2 bases from V and 9 bases from J, with 17 bases in between. The CDR3 is made up of 15 amino acids. DNA of the CDR3: TGCGCCAGCAGCCAAACCGGGATTACGAGTCGTGAGCAGTTCTTC. This encodes CASSQTGITSREQFF.

This clonotype was seen a handful of times. The rearrangement uses TRBV7-9 and TRBJ1-2; weak D call: TRBD1 (6 bases). Germline loops: CDR1 SEHNR, CDR2 FQNEAQ (reference sequence). V dropped 5 bases and J dropped 1 base, with 11 bases sitting between them. The CDR3 runs to 14 residues. The CDR3 here is CASSLDSYNYGYTF. The CDR3 nucleotides read TGTGCCAGCAGCCTGGACAGTTATAACTATGGCTACACCTTC.

The V and J genes are TRBV5-1 and TRBJ1-1; no firm D call. Germline CDR1 is SGHRS and CDR2 is YFSETQ. The CDR3 is 14 residues long. Trimming cost V 1 base and J 4 bases, with 11 bases left between them. CDR3: CASSLLSVSTEAFF. DNA for the CDR3: TGCGCCAGCAGCTTGTTGTCGGTGAGCACTGAAGCTTTCTTT.

This clonotype was found a few times. As DNA, the CDR3 is TGCAGTGCTAGGGTCGGCGGCTCCTACAATGAGCAGTACTTC. The encoded protein is CSARVGGSYNEQYF. The chain uses TRBV20-1 and TRBJ2-1; the D is unclear. The J call could be wrong; TRBJ2-7 is a better fit for the DNA end. Germline lookup yields CDR1 DFQATT and CDR2 SNEGSKA (reference sequence). The CDR3 is 14 residues long.

V usage is TRBV5-1 and J usage is TRBJ1-5, with TRBD1 matching 9 bases. The CDR3 is 16 amino acids. Germline values: CDR1 SGHRS, CDR2 YFSETQ. The V gene end was trimmed by 4 bases and the J gene end by 4 bases; junction bases not matched to a gene: 9. CDR3 bases: TGCGCCAGCAGCGCGGGCCTTGGACAGGGGAATCAGCCCCAGCATTTT. Translating it yields CASSAGLGQGNQPQHF.

The J gene is TRBJ2-3, the V gene TRBV6-1; maybe TRBD1 (6 bases). The length of the CDR3 is 18 residues. Germline values: CDR1 MNHNS, CDR2 SASEGT. V lost 0 bases, J lost 2 bases, and 18 bases lay in between. Written as DNA, the CDR3 is TGTGCCAGCAGTGAAGCGGTAGGGACAACAACCTTCACAGATACGCAGTATTTT. Translating gives CASSEAVGTTTFTDTQYF.

The chain recombines TRBV7-9 with TRBJ2-1; D is ambiguous. The CDR3 is made up of 14 amino acids. The germline CDR1 and CDR2 sequences are SEHNR and FQNEAQ (reference sequence). V was trimmed by 5 bases and J by 8 bases, leaving 16 bases between them. CDR3 DNA: TGTGCCAGCAGCCCCTGCTGCGGAGCCCATGAGCAGTTCTTC. Translating it yields CASSPCCGAHEQFF.

This clonotype was recorded once. V gene TRBV28 combines with J gene TRBJ2-5, with 11 bases that match TRBD2. The length of the CDR3 is 15 residues. V shed 2 bases and J 5 bases; nucleotides not matched to a gene: 4. The germline V gene has CDR1 MDHEN and CDR2 SYDVKM. The CDR3 DNA reads TGTGCCAGCAGTTTAAATAGCGGGGGGGCGGAGACCCAGTACTTC. Translation gives CASSLNSGGAETQYF.

This clonotype has at least ten counts. The junction departs from germline at one end; a sequencing error may be responsible. J is TRBJ2-3 and V is TRBV7-2; no clear D gene. This CDR3 is 13 amino acids long. Looked up from germline, CDR1 is SGHTA and CDR2 is FQGNSA. CDR3 loop: CASSLGRLDTQYF. The CDR3, as DNA: TGTGCTAGCAGCTTAGGAAGACTAGATACGCAGTATTTT. The full variable domain, rest sourced from reference TRBV7-2 and TRBJ2-3, is GAGVSQSPSNKVTEKGKDVELRCDPISGHTALYWYRQSLGQGLEFLIYFQGNSAPDKSGLPSDRFSAERTGGSVSTLTIQRTQQEDSAVYLCASSLGRLDTQYFGPGTRLTVL.

The chain has TRBV28 and TRBJ2-4, with a possible D match to TRBD1 (5 bases). The DNA end lines up better with TRBJ2-7; the J call may be wrong. CDR1 is MDHEN, CDR2 SYDVKM, per germline. The CDR3 has 15 residues. For the CDR3, the DNA is TGTGCCAGCAGCCTCCCGCAGGGTGTAGCCCACGAGCAGTACTTC. Residues: CASSLPQGVAHEQYF.

The CDR3 nucleotides read TGTGCCAGCAGTAATTCCGGGACAGGGGCCTCTGGGGCGTTCTTC. The encoded protein is CASSNSGTGASGAFF. The gene calls are TRBV27 and TRBJ2-1; 10 bases align to TRBD1. This CDR3 has 15 residues. Trimming cost V 5 bases and J 15 bases; bases outside gene matches: 16. Per germline, CDR1 MNHEY and CDR2 SMNVEV (reference sequence).

Only a few counts were recorded for this clonotype. The genes are TRBV4-1 and TRBJ2-7, with D maybe TRBD1 (5 bases). Per the germline V gene, CDR1 is MGHRA and CDR2 is YSYEKL. The CDR3 is made up of 14 amino acids. V was clipped by 3 bases and J by 3 bases, with 12 bases between them. The CDR3 spells CASSHQGKYYEQYF. CDR3 in DNA: TGCGCCAGCAGCCACCAGGGAAAATACTACGAGCAGTACTTC.

The chain joins TRBV4-2 to TRBJ2-5, with TRBD2 matching over 7 bases. This CDR3 is built from 14 residues. CDR1 is LGHNA, CDR2 YNFKEQ, per germline. Trimming at V came to 0 bases and at J to 9 bases, leaving 7 bases not matched to a gene. The CDR3 is CASSQDGVAGSQYF. In nucleotides, the CDR3 is TGTGCCAGCAGCCAAGATGGAGTAGCGGGTTCCCAGTACTTC.

The V call is TRBV5-1, the J call TRBJ2-5; no clear D. CDR1 is SGHRS, CDR2 YFSETQ, per germline. Trimming shortened V by 4 bases and J by 11 bases, and 24 bases separated the two germline ends. The CDR3 runs to 15 residues. CDR3 in amino acids: CASSPSPRTNNEQYF. The CDR3 coding sequence is TGCGCCAGCAGCCCCTCCCCCCGTACTAACAATGAGCAGTACTTC.

This clonotype was detected only a few times. The CDR3 DNA reads as TGCAGCGCCGGGACAGGGGTGAAAGTTGACACTGAAGCTTTCTTT. This sequence encodes CSAGTGVKVDTEAFF. The chain employs TRBV29-1 and TRBJ1-1; 10 nucleotides align to TRBD1. Germline values: CDR1 SQVTM, CDR2 ANQGSEA. V lost 7 bases and J lost 3; bases outside the gene matches: 11. The CDR3 totals 15 residues.

The chain employs TRBV27 and TRBJ1-2; 7 bases line up with TRBD1. This CDR3 contains 14 residues. V gave up 6 bases and J gave up 3 bases; unmatched junction bases: 7. CDR1 MNHEY and CDR2 SMNVEV come from the germline V gene (reference sequence). The CDR3 bases are TGTGCCAGCAGACCAACCGGGACAGACTATGGCTACACCTTC. Translation gives CASRPTGTDYGYTF.